The rows below give T cell receptor beta chains drawn from one sample of a study of cytomegalovirus exposure and HLA in healthy donors. Using immunoSEQ multiplex PCR, the repertoire was profiled, and TCRdb retains in-frame clones only, with some absent. This table has about 210,000 clones, about three quarters appearing once. Specimen: PBMCs. Every receptor here comes from a male donor in good health and CMV-seronegative. Both conserved end residues are part of each CDR3. A D gene is named only where the DNA matches it firmly. A clone size is listed for some rows: how often the clone was seen (once, few, many), or a class if it is expanded.

CDR3aa | CDR3nt | d_gene | abundance | len | j_gene | v_gene
CASSYSARQGNQPQHF | TGTGCCAGCAGTTACTCAGCCCGACAGGGTAACCAGCCCCAGCATTTT | TRBD1 | NA | 16 | TRBJ1-5 | TRBV6-5
CASSQTGVNTGELFF | TGTGCCAGCAGCCAAACCGGGGTGAACACCGGGGAGCTGTTTTTT | NA | NA | 15 | TRBJ2-2 | TRBV7-9
CASSTTPKTSASANNEQFF | TGTGCCAGCAGCACGACCCCTAAAACTAGCGCCTCGGCGAACAATGAGCAGTTCTTC | TRBD2 | NA | 19 | TRBJ2-1 | TRBV5-6
CAWTGAYEQYF | TGTGCCTGGACGGGAGCCTACGAGCAGTACTTC | NA | NA | 11 | TRBJ2-7 | TRBV30
CAWSLPRTGGGYGYTF | TGTGCCTGGAGTCTCCCTAGGACAGGGGGAGGCTATGGCTACACCTTC | TRBD1 | once | 16 | TRBJ1-2 | TRBV30
CASSLGGVETQYF | TGTGCCAGCAGCTTAGGCGGGGTAGAGACCCAGTACTTC | NA | NA | 13 | TRBJ2-5 | TRBV7-9
CASSFRDSGANVLTF | TGTGCCAGCAGCTTTCGGGACAGCGGGGCCAACGTCCTGACTTTC | TRBD1 | few | 15 | TRBJ2-6 | TRBV7-9
CASGTSAHWGTDTQYF | TGTGCCAGCGGGACATCGGCCCACTGGGGCACAGATACGCAGTATTTT | NA | few | 16 | TRBJ2-3 | TRBV28
CASSSGTSYPTDTQYF | TGTGCCAGCAGCTCCGGGACTAGTTATCCCACAGATACGCAGTATTTT | TRBD2 | NA | 16 | TRBJ2-3 | TRBV7-3
CAWRPPGQGYGYTF | TGTGCCTGGAGGCCCCCGGGACAGGGCTATGGCTACACCTTC | TRBD1 | few | 14 | TRBJ1-2 | TRBV30
CASSFGRWGQGRAGANVLTF | TGCGCCAGCAGCTTTGGGAGATGGGGACAGGGCAGGGCTGGGGCCAACGTCCTGACTTTC | TRBD1 | few | 20 | TRBJ2-6 | TRBV5-1
CATSRDPWTAGETQYF | TGTGCCACCAGCAGAGATCCTTGGACAGCGGGGGAGACCCAGTACTTC | NA | NA | 16 | TRBJ2-5 | TRBV15
CASSVPLAGGRETQYF | TGTGCCAGCAGCGTACCTCTGGCGGGGGGGCGTGAGACCCAGTACTTC | TRBD2 | NA | 16 | TRBJ2-5 | TRBV9
CASSLSRTGVTQYF | TGCGCCAGCAGCCTCTCCCGGACCGGGGTGACCCAGTACTTC | NA | NA | 14 | TRBJ2-5 | TRBV4-3
CASSRSRTGFQPQHF | TGTGCCAGCAGCCGATCCCGGACAGGGTTTCAGCCCCAGCATTTT | TRBD1 | NA | 15 | TRBJ1-5 | TRBV5-6
CASSIINLGAGNQPQHF | TGTGCCAGCAGCATAATCAACCTAGGGGCCGGCAATCAGCCCCAGCATTTT | NA | NA | 17 | TRBJ1-5 | TRBV28
CASRFTGYYNEQFF | TGTGCCAGCAGGTTTACAGGTTACTACAATGAGCAGTTCTTC | NA | NA | 14 | TRBJ2-1 | TRBV6-4
CASRPGNSNTEAFF | TGCGCCAGCAGGCCCGGGAATTCGAACACTGAAGCTTTCTTT | NA | NA | 14 | TRBJ1-1 | TRBV5-1
CSARGQFEAFF | TGCAGTGCTAGGGGACAGTTTGAAGCTTTCTTT | TRBD1 | NA | 11 | TRBJ1-1 | TRBV20-1
CASSLPTSGRAYEQYF | TGTGCCAGCAGCCTGCCCACTAGCGGGAGGGCCTACGAGCAGTACTTC | TRBD2 | few | 16 | TRBJ2-7 | TRBV28
CASSGVEGEKLFF | TGTGCCAGCAGTGGGGTAGAGGGTGAAAAACTGTTTTTT | NA | NA | 13 | TRBJ1-4 | TRBV2
CASSYDPPGLYNEQFF | TGTGCCAGCAGCTACGATCCCCCGGGACTCTACAATGAGCAGTTCTTC | NA | NA | 16 | TRBJ2-1 | TRBV7-3
CASSHDRGYATNEKLFF | TGTGCCAGCAGCCATGACAGGGGGTACGCAACTAATGAAAAACTGTTTTTT | TRBD1 | NA | 17 | TRBJ1-4 | TRBV7-9
CASHRGLGGYTF | TGTGCCTCGCACAGGGGGCTAGGGGGCTACACCTTC | TRBD1 | NA | 12 | TRBJ1-2 | TRBV30
CASSLLQDHQPQHF | TGTGCCAGCAGTTTATTACAGGACCATCAGCCCCAGCATTTT | NA | NA | 14 | TRBJ1-5 | TRBV28
CASSPPDRERGIQYF | TGTGCCAGCAGCCCGCCCGACAGGGAGAGGGGCATTCAGTACTTC | TRBD1 | NA | 15 | TRBJ2-4 | TRBV28
CASSSLIGGYEQYF | TGTGCCAGCAGTTCCCTAATAGGGGGCTACGAGCAGTACTTC | NA | NA | 14 | TRBJ2-7 | TRBV11-2